This T cell receptor beta chain appears in the sequencing data of a study of chemoradiotherapy in HPV16-positive cancers. Study-wide results and limits: During treatment, candidate HPV-specific clones and E7-related motifs expanded in tumor.

V was cut by 0 bases and J by 5 bases, with 11 bases left in between. CDR3 length: 14 residues. The V gene's germline CDR1 is SGHRS and CDR2 YFSETQ. Only in-frame clones appear in the TCRdb table, and some are missing; sequencing was by immunoSEQ multiplex PCR. This sample has 20,000 or so clones; about 80% occur once, and the top ten carry about 4%. A note on this clone: No antigen is known for it.

The sequencing here drew on blood, taken from a patient who underwent chemoradiotherapy. The clonotype comes from a human donor with HPV-associated anogenital cancer. The rearrangement links TRBV5-1 to TRBJ1-1, with TRBD1 as a possible D gene (6 bases). The CDR3 coding sequence is TGCGCCAGCAGCTTGGTAGGAGGGGGGACTGAAGCTTTCTTT. The encoded protein is CASSLVGGGTEAFF. The entire variable domain, with the rest obtained from reference TRBV5-1 and TRBJ1-1, is as follows: KAGVTQTPRYLIKTRGQQVTLSCSPISGHRSVSWYQQTPGQGLQFLFEYFSETQRNKGNFPGRFSGRQFSNSRSEMNVSTLELGDSALYLCASSLVGGGTEAFFGQGTRLTVV.